This TCR beta chain was sequenced for a study of shared clonotypes between healthy human individuals. V dropped 4 bases and J dropped 4 bases, with 5 bases sitting between them. Germline V gene data show CDR1 as SQVTM and CDR2 as ANQGSEA. CDR3 length: 11 amino acids. A split of CD4+ cells into CD45RA+ naive and CD45RA-negative memory subsets was performed. As originally analysed: With immunoSEQ giving junction-only sequences and no quality scores, filtering differed. Libraries were prepared by immunoSEQ multiplex PCR; TCRdb keeps only in-frame clonotypes and omits some of them. The DNA was the basis for D and trimming; V, J and clone size are from that table. The sample holds over 2 million clones, around 95% seen once.

V and J are TRBV29-1 and TRBJ1-5; D unclear. This TCR derives from a man between 18 and 35 years old in good health. The sequencing input was naive CD4+ T cells sorted from blood. Sample subset: CD45RA+ positively selected. This CDR3 is CSVGENQPQHF. CDR3 sequence (DNA): TGCAGCGTTGGAGAGAATCAGCCCCAGCATTTT.